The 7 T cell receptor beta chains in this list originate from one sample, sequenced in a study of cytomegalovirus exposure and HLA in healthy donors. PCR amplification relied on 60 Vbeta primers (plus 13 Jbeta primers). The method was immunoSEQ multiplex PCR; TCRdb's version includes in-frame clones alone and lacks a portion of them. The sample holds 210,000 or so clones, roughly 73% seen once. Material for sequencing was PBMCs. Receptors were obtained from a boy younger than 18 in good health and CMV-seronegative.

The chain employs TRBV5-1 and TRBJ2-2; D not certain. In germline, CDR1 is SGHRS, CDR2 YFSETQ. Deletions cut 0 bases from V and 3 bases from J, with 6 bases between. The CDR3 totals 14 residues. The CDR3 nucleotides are TGCGCCAGCAGCTTGGAGCAATACACCGGGGAGCTGTTTTTT. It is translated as CASSLEQYTGELFF. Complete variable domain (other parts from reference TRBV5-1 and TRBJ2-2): KAGVTQTPRYLIKTRGQQVTLSCSPISGHRSVSWYQQTPGQGLQFLFEYFSETQRNKGNFPGRFSGRQFSNSRSEMNVSTLELGDSALYLCASSLEQYTGELFFGEGSRLTVL.

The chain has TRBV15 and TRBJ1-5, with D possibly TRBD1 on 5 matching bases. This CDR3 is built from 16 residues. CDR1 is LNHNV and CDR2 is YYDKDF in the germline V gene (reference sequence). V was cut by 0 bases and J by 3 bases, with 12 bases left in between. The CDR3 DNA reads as TGTGCCACCAGCAGAGATTCCAGGGTAACCAATCAGCCCCAGCATTTT. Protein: CATSRDSRVTNQPQHF.

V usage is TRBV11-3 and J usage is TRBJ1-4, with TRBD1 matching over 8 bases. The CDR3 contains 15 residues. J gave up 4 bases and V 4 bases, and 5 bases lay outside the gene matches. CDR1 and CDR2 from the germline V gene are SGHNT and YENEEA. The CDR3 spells CASSYRTGINEKLFF. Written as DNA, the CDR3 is TGTGCCAGCAGCTACAGGACAGGGATTAATGAAAAACTGTTTTTT.

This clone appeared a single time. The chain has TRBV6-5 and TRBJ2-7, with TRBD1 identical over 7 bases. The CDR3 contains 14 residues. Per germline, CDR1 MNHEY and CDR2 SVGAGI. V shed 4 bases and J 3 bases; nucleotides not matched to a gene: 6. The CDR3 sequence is CASSFDRAGYEQYF. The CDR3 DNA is TGTGCCAGCAGTTTCGACAGGGCGGGCTACGAGCAGTACTTC.

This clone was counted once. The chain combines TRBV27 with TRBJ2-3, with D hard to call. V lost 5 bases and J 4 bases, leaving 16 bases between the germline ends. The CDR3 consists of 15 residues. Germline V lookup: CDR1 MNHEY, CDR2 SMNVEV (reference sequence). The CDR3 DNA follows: TGTGCCAGCAGTCCCTCCCGAGGCATCCCAGATACGCAGTATTTT. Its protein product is CASSPSRGIPDTQYF.

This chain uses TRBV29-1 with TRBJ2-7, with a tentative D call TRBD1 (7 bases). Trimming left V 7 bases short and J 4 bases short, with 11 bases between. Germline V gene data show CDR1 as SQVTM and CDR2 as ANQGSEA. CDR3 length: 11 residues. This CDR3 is CSGGDSYEQYF. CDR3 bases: TGCAGCGGGGGGGACAGTTACGAGCAGTACTTC.

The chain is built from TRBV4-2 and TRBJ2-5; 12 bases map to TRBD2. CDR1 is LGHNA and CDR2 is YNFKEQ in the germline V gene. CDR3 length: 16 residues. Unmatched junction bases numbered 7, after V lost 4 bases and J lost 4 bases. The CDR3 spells CASSRSSGGAIETQYF. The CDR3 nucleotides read TGTGCCAGCAGCCGGTCTAGCGGGGGGGCCATAGAGACCCAGTACTTC.